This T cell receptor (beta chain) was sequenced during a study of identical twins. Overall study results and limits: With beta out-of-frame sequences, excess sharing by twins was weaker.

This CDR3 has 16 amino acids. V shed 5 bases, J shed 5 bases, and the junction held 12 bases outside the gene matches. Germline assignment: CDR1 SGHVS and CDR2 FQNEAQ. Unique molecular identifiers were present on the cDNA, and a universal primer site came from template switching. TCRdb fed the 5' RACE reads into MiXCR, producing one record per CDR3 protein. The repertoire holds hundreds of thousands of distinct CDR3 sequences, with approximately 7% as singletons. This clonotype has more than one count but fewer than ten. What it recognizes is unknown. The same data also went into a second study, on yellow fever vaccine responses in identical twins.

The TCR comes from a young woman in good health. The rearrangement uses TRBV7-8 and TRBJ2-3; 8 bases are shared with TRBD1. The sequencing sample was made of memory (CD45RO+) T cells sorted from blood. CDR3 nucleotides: TGTGCCAGCAGCGCCCGACAGGGGCATGGAAGAGATACGCAGTATTTT. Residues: CASSARQGHGRDTQYF.